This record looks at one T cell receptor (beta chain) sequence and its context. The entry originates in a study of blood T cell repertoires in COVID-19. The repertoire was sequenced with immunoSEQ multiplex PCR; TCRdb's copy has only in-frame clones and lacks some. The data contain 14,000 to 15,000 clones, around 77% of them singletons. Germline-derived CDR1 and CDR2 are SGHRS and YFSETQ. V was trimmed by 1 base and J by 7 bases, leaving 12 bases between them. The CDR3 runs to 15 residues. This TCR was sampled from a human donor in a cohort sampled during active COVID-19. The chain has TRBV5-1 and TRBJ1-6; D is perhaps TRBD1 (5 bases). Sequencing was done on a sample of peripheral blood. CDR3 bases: TGCGCCAGCAGCTTGTCGGGGGACCTCAATTCACCCCTCCACTTT. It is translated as CASSLSGDLNSPLHF.